This TCR beta chain comes out of a study of preoperative IRX-2 immunotherapy in early breast cancer. The V gene's germline CDR1 is SGHNT and CDR2 YENEEA. Trimming at V came to 5 bases and at J to 7 bases, leaving 8 bases not matched to a gene. This CDR3 spans 15 amino acids. Some clones are missing from TCRdb's copy, which holds only in-frame ones; the method was immunoSEQ multiplex PCR. The sample gives around 10,000 clones, roughly 80% of which show up once; about 6% is in the top ten. The treatment here: preoperative locoregional IRX-2 cytokine immunotherapy. Samples came from a phase Ib trial of preoperative locoregional IRX-2 cytokine immunotherapy.

The specimen comprised lymph node tissue, sampled before IRX-2 immunotherapy. The chain has TRBV11-3 and TRBJ1-3, with 10 bases matching TRBD1. The sequence was collected from a human donor with breast cancer. CDR3 nucleotides: TGTGCCAGCAGCCCGGGACAGGGGCGCGATAACACCATATATTTT. It yields the protein CASSPGQGRDNTIYF.